Below are 21 T cell receptor beta chains sequenced from a single sample in a study of T cells in Graves' hyperthyroidism and ophthalmopathy. The CDR3 regions of TCR beta were amplified from RNA transcripts. A set of HTBI primers served as the primers for a first-round RT-PCR of the TCR CDR3. TCRdb called the multiplex PCR reads again in MiXCR, with one record for every CDR3 protein. The profile shows about 300,000 distinct CDR3 sequences, 25% of them singletons. Input material: blood. These receptors were obtained from a man aged 40-55 years with Graves' hyperthyroidism that later progressed to Graves' ophthalmopathy.

Here the CDR3 reads CSVEWQGSEQYF. The CDR3 coding sequence is TGCAGCGTTGAATGGCAAGGATCCGAGCAGTACTTC. The chain recombines TRBV29-1 with TRBJ2-7; D is unresolved. This CDR3 comprises 12 residues. Looked up from germline, CDR1 is SQVTM and CDR2 is ANQGSEA. Trimming removed 2 bases from V and 6 bases from J, with 11 bases in between.

This clonotype was seen many times. The chain recombines TRBV12-3 or TRBV12-4 with TRBJ1-1; D may be TRBD1 (5 bases). V was shortened by 5 bases and J by 6 bases, with 13 bases between the two germline ends. The CDR3 sequence is 13 residues long. Here the CDR3 reads CASSPTGTAEAFF. CDR3 DNA sequence: TGTGCCAGCAGTCCGACCGGGACGGCTGAAGCTTTCTTT.

In this sample, this clonotype turned up many times. The chain recombines TRBV12-3 or TRBV12-4 with TRBJ1-2; weak D call: TRBD1 (5 bases). The CDR3 extends over 15 amino acids. Trimming cost V 0 bases and J 4 bases, with 12 bases left between them. CDR3 sequence reads: CASSLAAGTTYGYTF. Written as DNA, the CDR3 is TGTGCCAGCAGTTTAGCGGCAGGGACGACCTATGGCTACACCTTC.

This clonotype was seen repeatedly, ten times or more. The chain employs TRBV19 and TRBJ1-1; D unresolved. Germline lookup yields CDR1 LNHDA and CDR2 SQIVND (reference sequence). The germline V and J ends were trimmed by 5 bases and 6 bases, with 16 bases remaining between them. This CDR3 is 14 amino acids long. This chain's CDR3 is CASSFGLGMAEAFF. CDR3 bases: TGTGCCAGTAGTTTTGGTCTCGGGATGGCTGAAGCTTTCTTT. Full variable domain (missing parts from reference TRBV19 and TRBJ1-1): DGGITQSPKYLFRKEGQNVTLSCEQNLNHDAMYWYRQDPGQGLRLIYYSQIVNDFQKGDIAEGYSVSREKKESFPLTVTSAQKNPTAFYLCASSFGLGMAEAFFGQGTRLTVV.

This clonotype was found many times. This rearrangement joins TRBV5-1 to TRBJ2-2, with D hard to call. The CDR3 length is 13 residues. Germline CDR1 SGHRS, CDR2 YFSETQ. The V end was cut by 4 bases, the J end by 4 bases, with 8 bases between. The DNA for the CDR3 is TGCGCCAGCAGCGAAACATTCACCGGGGAGCTGTTTTTT. Translation gives CASSETFTGELFF.

V is TRBV12-3 or TRBV12-4 and J is TRBJ1-2; maybe TRBD1 (6 bases). The CDR3 consists of 14 residues. Trimming removed 5 bases from V and 7 bases from J, with 17 bases in between. CDR3: CASSVGGGMGGYTF. The CDR3 DNA reads TGTGCCAGCAGTGTTGGCGGGGGCATGGGTGGCTACACCTTC.

In its sample, this clonotype was seen many times. The J gene is TRBJ2-7, the V gene TRBV7-9; either TRBD1 or TRBD2 may fit D (5 bases each). V gave up 5 bases and J gave up 2 bases, with 19 bases separating them. The CDR3 loop spans 16 amino acids. Germline V gene data show CDR1 as SEHNR and CDR2 as FQNEAQ (reference sequence). As DNA, the CDR3 is TGTGCCAGCAGCCCCGATGAGGGACCACATGCCTACGAGCAGTACTTC. Translation gives CASSPDEGPHAYEQYF. Full variable domain (rest looked up from reference TRBV7-9 and TRBJ2-7): DTGVSQNPRHKITKRGQNVTFRCDPISEHNRLYWYRQTLGQGPEFLTYFQNEAQLEKSRLLSDRFSAERPKGSFSTLEIQRTEQGDSAMYLCASSPDEGPHAYEQYFGPGTRLTVT.

In this sample, this clonotype turned up many times. The chain combines TRBV6-2 or TRBV6-3 with TRBJ1-5; D is undetermined. V lost 5 bases and J 6 bases, leaving 5 bases between the germline ends. CDR1 is MNHEY, CDR2 SVGEGT, per germline. This CDR3 region has 11 residues. Here the CDR3 reads CASSNAQPQHF. DNA for the CDR3: TGTGCCAGCAGTAACGCTCAGCCCCAGCATTTT.

The sample holds many counts of this clonotype. This rearrangement joins TRBV10-3 to TRBJ1-1; 7 bases line up with TRBD1. The CDR3 sequence is 15 residues long. V shed 11 bases, J shed 0 bases, and the junction held 12 bases outside the gene matches. The V gene's germline CDR1 is ENHRY and CDR2 SYGVKD. CDR3 sequence (DNA): TGTGCCTCAAAAAAGGGGGCAGGCATGAACACTGAAGCTTTCTTT. Its protein is CASKKGAGMNTEAFF.

At least ten counts were recorded for this clonotype. The CDR3 loop is CASSLSGEGTGELFF. The DNA of the CDR3 is TGTGCCAGCAGTTTAAGCGGGGAGGGGACCGGGGAGCTGTTTTTT. V and J are TRBV28 and TRBJ2-2; 7 bases map to TRBD2. With V trimmed by 2 bases and J by 5 bases, 5 bases remained unmatched. Germline V gene sequence: CDR1 MDHEN, CDR2 SYDVKM. This CDR3 is built from 15 residues.

The V call is TRBV19, the J call TRBJ2-7; D perhaps matches TRBD1 (6 bases). In germline, CDR1 is LNHDA, CDR2 SQIVND (reference sequence). V lost 3 bases and J lost 2, with 8 bases in between. This CDR3 comprises 13 residues. CDR3 protein: CASSIGDTYEQYF. The CDR3 bases are TGTGCCAGTAGTATTGGGGACACCTACGAGCAGTACTTC.

This clonotype was counted at least ten times. CDR3: CATSDSIPGTSAETQYF. In DNA, the CDR3 is TGTGCCACCAGTGATTCAATACCCGGGACTAGTGCAGAGACCCAGTACTTC. J is TRBJ2-5 and V is TRBV24-1; 8 bases match TRBD2. The CDR3 totals 17 residues. Germline CDR1 and CDR2: KGHDR and SFDVKD. V shed 2 bases and J 4 bases; nucleotides not matched to a gene: 11.

This clonotype appeared many times. The CDR3 DNA reads as TGTGCCACCAGCAGGAATTACGAGCAGTACTTC. Translating gives CATSRNYEQYF. This chain links TRBV15 with TRBJ2-7; no reliable D call. The germline V and J ends were trimmed by 3 bases and 4 bases, with 4 bases remaining between them. The CDR3 has 11 amino acids. Germline CDR1 and CDR2: LNHNV and YYDKDF (reference sequence).

This chain uses TRBV12-3 or TRBV12-4 with TRBJ1-5; D unclear. This CDR3 spans 14 amino acids. The V and J ends lost 5 bases and 4 bases respectively, with 12 bases between them. DNA for the CDR3: TGTGCCAGCAGTCCTCAGGTCCGAAATCAGCCCCAGCATTTT. Translated: CASSPQVRNQPQHF.

The rearrangement joins TRBV19 to TRBJ1-2, with D unclear. CDR3 length equals 15 residues. CDR1 and CDR2 from the germline V gene are LNHDA and SQIVND (reference sequence). V lost 6 bases to trimming and J lost 1 base, with 15 bases between them. DNA for the CDR3: TGTGCCAGTAGCCCTTCCGGAGGGAATAACTATGGCTACACCTTC. This gives the protein CASSPSGGNNYGYTF. The full variable domain, its missing parts supplied by reference TRBV19 and TRBJ1-2, is DGGITQSPKYLFRKEGQNVTLSCEQNLNHDAMYWYRQDPGQGLRLIYYSQIVNDFQKGDIAEGYSVSREKKESFPLTVTSAQKNPTAFYLCASSPSGGNNYGYTFGSGTRLTVV.

This clonotype showed up many times. The chain recombines TRBV6-1 with TRBJ2-5; D possibly uses TRBD1 or TRBD2 (6 bases each). With 5 bases removed from V and 4 bases from J, the gap between germline ends came to 17 bases. The CDR3 consists of 15 residues. Germline CDR1 and CDR2: MNHNS and SASEGT. CDR3 region: CASSPIKGGGETQYF. CDR3 coding DNA: TGTGCCAGCAGTCCCATCAAGGGGGGAGGAGAGACCCAGTACTTC.

This clonotype was detected ten times or more. The chain links TRBV19 to TRBJ1-3; the D is unclear. This CDR3 spans 12 amino acids. The germline V gene has CDR1 LNHDA and CDR2 SQIVND (reference sequence). Trimming cost V 10 bases and J 1 base, with 8 bases left between them. The CDR3 DNA is TGTGCCACCATCACTTCTGGAAACACCATATATTTT. Translating it yields CATITSGNTIYF.

A word on this clonotype: This may stem from a read error, because a much larger clone lies one nucleotide away. The V call is TRBV9, the J call TRBJ2-7; TRBD1 aligns across 8 bases. This CDR3 has 14 amino acids. CDR1 is SGDLS, CDR2 YYNGEE, per germline. The CDR3 sequence is CASGVGRGLNEQYF. In DNA form, the CDR3 reads TGTGCCAGCGGCGTGGGCAGGGGGCTGAACGAGCAGTACTTC.

This clonotype has ten or more counts. V is TRBV6-2 or TRBV6-3 and J is TRBJ2-5; 9 nucleotides match TRBD2. Germline CDR1 MNHEY, CDR2 SVGEGT. This CDR3 region has 16 residues. After removal of 2 bases from V and 4 bases from J, the junction contained 8 bases not matched to a gene. CDR3 region: CASSYAAGGPRETQYF. CDR3 coding DNA: TGTGCCAGCAGTTACGCGGCGGGAGGGCCTAGAGAGACCCAGTACTTC.

This chain uses TRBV6-1 with TRBJ2-7; TRBD1 matches at 7 bases. The length of the CDR3 is 14 residues. Trimming removed 8 bases from V and 5 bases from J; junction bases left unmatched: 12. Germline CDR1 reads MNHNS; CDR2 reads SASEGT. CDR3 residues: CASWARGSRHEQYF. The CDR3 nucleotides are TGTGCCAGCTGGGCCAGGGGGAGTCGGCACGAGCAGTACTTC.

This clonotype was observed at least ten times. A much more abundant neighbour one base away suggests this may be a read error. Likely a read error: the CDR3 ends without its conserved phenylalanine or tryptophan. V gene TRBV12-3 or TRBV12-4 combines with J gene TRBJ2-5; D is ambiguous. V lost 5 bases to trimming and J lost 4 bases, with 8 bases between them. There are 12 residues in the CDR3. DNA of the CDR3: TGTGCCAGCAGTATATCGGGAGAGACCCAGTACGTC. Amino acids: CASSISGETQYV.